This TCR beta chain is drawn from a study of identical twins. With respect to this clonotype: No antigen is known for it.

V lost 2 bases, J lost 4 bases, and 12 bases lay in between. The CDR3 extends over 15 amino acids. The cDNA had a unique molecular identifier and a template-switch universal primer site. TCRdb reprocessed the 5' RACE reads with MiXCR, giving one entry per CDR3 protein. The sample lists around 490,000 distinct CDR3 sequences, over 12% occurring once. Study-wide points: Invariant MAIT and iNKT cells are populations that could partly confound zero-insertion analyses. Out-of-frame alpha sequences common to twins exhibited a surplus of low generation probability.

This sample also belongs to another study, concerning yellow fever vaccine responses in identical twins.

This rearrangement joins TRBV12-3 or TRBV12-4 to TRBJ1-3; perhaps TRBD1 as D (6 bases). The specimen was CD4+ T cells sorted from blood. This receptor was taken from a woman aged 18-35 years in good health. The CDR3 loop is CASSLRGMEGNTIYF. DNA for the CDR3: TGTGCCAGCAGTTTAAGGGGGATGGAAGGAAACACCATATATTTT.